Below are 9 T cell receptor beta chains sequenced from a single sample in a study of T cell responses to AZD1222 COVID-19 vaccine (dated by TCRdb to 2020 to 2023). The method was the immunoSEQ multiplex PCR assay. The clones in this table, taken by TCRdb from immuneACCESS, are in-frame only. Not every clone is retained; where verified, under half of the shortfall comes from an unresolved V gene, and the cause of the rest is unknown. For this sample there are some 130,000 clones; approximately 90% appear just once. The leading ten clones occupy 20% to 25% of the sample. The meaning of the sample's time point label: baseline before first vaccination. The sample here was peripheral blood, taken on day 0 of AZD1222 vaccination. The receptors come from an adult in good health.

This chain links TRBV7-6 with TRBJ1-1, with D tentatively TRBD1 (5 bases). The CDR3 length is 13 residues. Germline CDR1 is SGHVS and CDR2 is FNYEAQ. V lost 6 bases to trimming and J lost 1 base, with 9 bases between them. The CDR3 sequence is CASSSQENTEAFF. In nucleotides, the CDR3 is TGTGCCAGCAGTTCACAGGAGAACACTGAAGCTTTCTTT.

The V call is TRBV7-8, the J call TRBJ1-3, with 7 nucleotides matching TRBD1. Germline CDR1 SGHVS, CDR2 FQNEAQ. This CDR3 spans 16 amino acids. With V trimmed by 7 bases and J by 0 bases, 9 bases remained unmatched. DNA for the CDR3: TGTGCCAGCAAGATAGGGGGCCGAGACTCTGGAAACACCATATATTTT. It is translated as CASKIGGRDSGNTIYF.

This clone showed up just once. The chain recombines TRBV6-5 with TRBJ2-6, with 7 bases that match TRBD1. Trimming at V came to 5 bases and at J to 2 bases, leaving 3 bases not matched to a gene. CDR3 length equals 15 residues. Germline CDR1 is MNHEY and CDR2 is SVGAGI. The CDR3 spells CASSKRGPGANVLTF. CDR3 sequence (DNA): TGTGCCAGCAGTAAAAGGGGGCCTGGGGCCAACGTCCTGACTTTC.

This clone was recorded a few times. The rearrangement uses TRBV5-1 and TRBJ1-2; the D gene is possibly TRBD1 (5 bases). V gave up 7 bases and J gave up 3 bases, with 28 bases separating them. CDR3 length equals 18 residues. Germline CDR1 reads SGHRS; CDR2 reads YFSETQ. The chain's CDR3 is CASATPTRAGLLHYGYTF. CDR3 bases: TGCGCCAGCGCCACACCTACCAGGGCAGGGCTTCTCCACTATGGCTACACCTTC.

This clone was found once. The V and J genes are TRBV6-1 and TRBJ1-5, with D perhaps matching TRBD1 (5 bases). V lost 3 bases to trimming and J lost 6 bases, with 6 bases between them. This CDR3 comprises 12 residues. The germline CDR1 and CDR2 sequences are MNHNS and SASEGT. The CDR3 region has the DNA TGTGCCAGCAGTGACAGGGTTCAGCCCCAGCATTTT. This sequence encodes CASSDRVQPQHF.

CDR3 region: CASSQAGDSNTGELFF. The CDR3 DNA reads TGTGCCAGCAGCCAAGCGGGGGACTCGAACACCGGGGAGCTGTTTTTT. The rearrangement links TRBV3-1 (or the pseudogene TRBV3-2) to TRBJ2-2; perhaps TRBD2 as D (6 bases). V gave up 1 base and J gave up 0 bases, with 9 bases separating them. CDR1 and CDR2 from the germline V gene are LGHDT and YNNKEL (reference sequence). CDR3 length: 16 amino acids.

This clone has a handful of counts. This chain links TRBV7-2 with TRBJ1-5, with D possibly TRBD1 on 5 matching bases. The V gene's germline CDR1 is SGHTA and CDR2 FQGNSA. This CDR3 region has 16 residues. Between the trimmed V and J ends, which lost 5 bases and 0 bases, there was a span of 14 bases. The CDR3 loop reads CASSLRETNSNQPQHF. As DNA, the CDR3 is TGTGCCAGCAGCCTCAGGGAGACAAATAGCAATCAGCCCCAGCATTTT.

The rearrangement links TRBV19 to TRBJ2-1; tentatively, D is TRBD1 (7 bases). Germline-derived CDR1 and CDR2 are LNHDA and SQIVND (reference sequence). The length of the CDR3 is 14 residues. The V and J ends lost 3 bases and 9 bases respectively, with 15 bases between them. The CDR3: CASSMSGTAGEQFF. The CDR3 coding sequence is TGTGCCAGTAGTATGTCCGGGACAGCGGGTGAGCAGTTCTTC.

This sequence joins TRBV6-2 or TRBV6-3 and TRBJ1-1; no clear D gene. Per the germline V gene, CDR1 is MNHEY and CDR2 is SVGEGT. The CDR3 is made up of 14 amino acids. V was shortened by 4 bases and J by 1 base, with 10 bases between the two germline ends. Here the CDR3 DNA reads TGTGCCAGCAGTTCCCCCCGACGGAACACTGAAGCTTTCTTT. The encoded protein is CASSSPRRNTEAFF.